This TCR beta chain was retrieved from a study of spatial heterogeneity in lung cancer. The wider study: Samples were donated by 72 untreated early-stage non-small cell lung cancer patients.

A unique molecular identifier was carried by every single TCR cDNA molecule. One entry per CDR3 protein results from TCRdb running MiXCR on the 5' RACE reads. The sample lists just over 70,000 distinct CDR3 sequences, less than 9.5% seen once, with less than 2% in the top ten. The table lists this clonotype with many counts. Germline CDR1 is SGHNT and CDR2 is YYREEE (reference sequence). The CDR3 spans 16 residues. J gave up 2 bases and V 3 bases, and 5 bases lay outside the gene matches. Time point described: blood at routine non-recurrence follow-up after resection. The study sequenced unsorted whole RNA from tumor, nontumor lung or frozen PBMC.

Sequencing was performed on PBMCs, taken at follow-up. This chain uses TRBV5-4 with TRBJ2-2, with 9 bases fitting TRBD2. The clonotype originates from a female donor with early-stage non-small cell lung cancer. CDR3 sequence reads: CASSSGLASNTGELFF. The CDR3 DNA reads TGTGCCAGCAGCTCCGGACTAGCGAGTAACACCGGGGAGCTGTTTTTT.